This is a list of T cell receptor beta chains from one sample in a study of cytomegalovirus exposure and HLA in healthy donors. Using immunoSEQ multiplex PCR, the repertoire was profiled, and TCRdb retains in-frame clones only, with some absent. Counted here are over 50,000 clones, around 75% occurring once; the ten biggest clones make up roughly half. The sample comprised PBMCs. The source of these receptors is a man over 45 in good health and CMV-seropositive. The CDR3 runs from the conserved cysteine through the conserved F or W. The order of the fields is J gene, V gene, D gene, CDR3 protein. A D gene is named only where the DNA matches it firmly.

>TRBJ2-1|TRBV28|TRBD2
CASGTSGIYNEQFF
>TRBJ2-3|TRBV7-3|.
CASTLLGRSADTQYF
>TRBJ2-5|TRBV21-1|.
CASSKGAGIETQYF
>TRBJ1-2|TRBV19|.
CASSRGGSYGYTF
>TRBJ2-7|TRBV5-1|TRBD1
CASKTGTGGAGYEQYF
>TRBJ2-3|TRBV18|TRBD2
CVSSPALAGAGTDTQYF
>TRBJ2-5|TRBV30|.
CAWSGGRRQGGPKETQYF
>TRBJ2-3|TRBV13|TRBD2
CASSPRGLAGTDTQYF
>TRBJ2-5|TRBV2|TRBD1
CASSGDRQETQYF
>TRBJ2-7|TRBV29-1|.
CSVVRTGEQYF
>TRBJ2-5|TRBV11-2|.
CASSLGSSLKETQYF
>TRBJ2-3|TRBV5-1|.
CASSLPGVDTQYF
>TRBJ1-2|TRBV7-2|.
CASSLGGRGGYTF
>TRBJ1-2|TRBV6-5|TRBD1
CASSYRGQGRGYTF
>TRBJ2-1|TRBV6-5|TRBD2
CASSQLSGGNEQFF
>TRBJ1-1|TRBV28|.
CASSSWTENTEAFF
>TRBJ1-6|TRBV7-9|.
CASSRTTEPPLHF
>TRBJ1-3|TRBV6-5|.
CASSYSADNSENTIYF
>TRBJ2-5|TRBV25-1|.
CASSEWEASVQETQYF